Listed below are T cell receptor beta chains from one sample, sequenced in a study of T cell responses to AZD1222 COVID-19 vaccine. The table came from immunoSEQ multiplex PCR; TCRdb's copy has only in-frame clones and leaves some out. This table has about 130,000 clones, approximately 83% appearing once. The sequencing here drew on peripheral blood, taken on day 0 of AZD1222 vaccination. These receptor sequences come from an adult in good health. The CDR3 runs from the conserved cysteine through the conserved F or W.

J gene,V gene,CDR3 protein
TRBJ1-1,TRBV20-1,CSASSVNTEAFF
TRBJ1-2,TRBV4-1,CASSPRSRNGYTF
TRBJ1-6,TRBV23-1,CASIPPRTGREKPYNSPLHF
TRBJ1-3,TRBV9,CASSPDAGNTIYF
TRBJ1-2,TRBV27,CASRPQGSKGYTF
TRBJ2-5,TRBV5-1,CASSGSGRVEETQYF
TRBJ1-4,TRBV5-1,CASSPGQVGGEEKLFF
TRBJ2-1,TRBV2,CASTTLPGPDNEQFF
TRBJ1-4,TRBV6-5,CASSPGGEKLFF
TRBJ2-6,TRBV13,CASSPREGRQAGANVLTF
TRBJ2-7,TRBV29-1,CSAGTAYEQYF
TRBJ1-3,TRBV6-5,CASSFTGGSGNTIYF
TRBJ2-7,TRBV2,CATQGGAAYEQYF
TRBJ1-1,TRBV12-3/TRBV12-4,CASSFLPAEAFF
TRBJ1-1,TRBV27,CASSLSPGTGETEAFF
TRBJ2-1,TRBV9,CASSVKSSGSEGYNEQFF
TRBJ2-5,TRBV18,CASSPPVGEETQYF
TRBJ2-3,TRBV15,CATTPDRGVLTDTQYF
TRBJ2-3,TRBV19,CASSMALPDTQYF
TRBJ2-3,TRBV5-4,CASSLPIAGRSTDTQYF
TRBJ2-3,TRBV2,CASSTTDTQYF
TRBJ1-2,TRBV6-1,CASSETIGGYTF
TRBJ1-6,TRBV3-1/TRBV3-2,CASSPRSSFGHFNSPLHF
TRBJ1-6,TRBV30,CAWSVGGSVNSPLHF
TRBJ1-1,TRBV9,CASSVAGAGLVEAFF
TRBJ1-6,TRBV11-2,CASSLDQGNPPLHF
TRBJ1-1,TRBV5-1,CASSVGQNTEAFF
TRBJ1-2,TRBV2,CASSDSPGIGYGYTF
TRBJ1-5,TRBV27,CASSIQGQWDNQPQHF
TRBJ2-1,TRBV11-2,CASSLDPGERGGNEQFF
TRBJ2-7,TRBV28,CASTLGDYEQYF
TRBJ2-4,TRBV28,CASRFDSIQNIQYF
TRBJ2-1,TRBV6-5,CASSSGREGQNEQFF
TRBJ2-7,TRBV19,CASSPLTGTENEQYF
TRBJ2-2,TRBV3-1/TRBV3-2,CASSPRDRNTGELFF
TRBJ2-7,TRBV3-1/TRBV3-2,CASTRTDSYEQYF
TRBJ1-2,TRBV28,CASSLWNGTAYGYTF
TRBJ1-2,TRBV19,CASSIRAGTGITNYGYTF
TRBJ1-5,TRBV18,CASSPTGGNQPQHF
TRBJ2-7,TRBV2,CASRQNGTKRWQYF
TRBJ2-1,TRBV6-5,CASARTSGMYEQFF
TRBJ2-7,TRBV28,CTTLPSASYEQYF
TRBJ1-5,TRBV2,CASKGQGDQPQHF
TRBJ2-3,TRBV4-1,CASSQSSGGGSDTQYF
TRBJ2-7,TRBV2,CASRTDNYEQYF
TRBJ1-6,TRBV5-1,CASSLNVGSPLHF
TRBJ2-3,TRBV7-6,CASSPPPGGTDTQYF
TRBJ2-2,TRBV5-6,CASSLPSIGELFF
TRBJ2-1,TRBV15,CATSTRRTSSYNEQFF
TRBJ2-1,TRBV5-6,CASSRAIEQFF
TRBJ1-2,TRBV6-1,CASSESKYGYTF